This passage covers 24 T cell receptor beta chains from one sample sequenced in a study of blood T cell repertoires in COVID-19. TCRdb's table, derived via immunoSEQ multiplex PCR, lists solely in-frame clones and lacks some. Here the sample spans roughly 49,000 clones, more than 90% being singletons. Sequencing was done on a sample of peripheral blood. The receptors derive from a woman aged 80 or over with acute or convalescent COVID-19.

V is TRBV9 and J is TRBJ1-1, with D possibly being TRBD1 (6 bases). Trimming stripped 3 bases from V and 1 base from J, with 22 bases between. The CDR3 extends over 18 amino acids. The V gene's germline CDR1 is SGDLS and CDR2 YYNGEE. The CDR3 region has the DNA TGTGCCAGCAGCGCCCGCGGGGGGGCCCCGTCAGAGAACACTGAAGCTTTCTTT. It is translated as CASSARGGAPSENTEAFF.

The rearrangement links TRBV18 to TRBJ2-1, with 7 bases matching TRBD1. Germline loops: CDR1 KGHSH, CDR2 LQKENI. The trim removed 0 bases at V and 7 bases at J, leaving 6 bases unmatched. This CDR3 is 15 amino acids long. The CDR3 spells CASSPPAARGNEQFF. DNA of the CDR3: TGTGCCAGCTCACCACCGGCAGCCAGGGGGAATGAGCAGTTCTTC.

The chain is built from TRBV6-2 or TRBV6-3 and TRBJ2-1, with TRBD1 matching 10 bases. The V and J ends lost 5 bases and 3 bases, in that order; junction bases with no gene match: 7. The CDR3 is 16 amino acids. CDR1 is MNHEY, CDR2 SVGEGT, per germline. CDR3 region: CASSRLRDRGYNEQFF. The CDR3 DNA is TGTGCCAGCAGTCGCCTCCGGGACAGGGGCTACAATGAGCAGTTCTTC.

This sequence joins TRBV4-2 and TRBJ2-1; the match to TRBD2 covers 8 bases. Germline values: CDR1 LGHNA, CDR2 YNFKEQ. This CDR3 is 16 amino acids long. V shed 1 base and J 4 bases; nucleotides not matched to a gene: 6. This chain's CDR3 is CASSQGLGGGYNEQFF. DNA of the CDR3: TGTGCCAGCAGCCAAGGTTTAGGCGGGGGGTACAATGAGCAGTTCTTC.

This clone was seen a single time. The V gene is TRBV4-3, the J gene TRBJ2-2, with TRBD2 matching over 7 bases. This CDR3 spans 15 amino acids. The V gene end was trimmed by 0 bases and the J gene end by 6 bases; junction bases not matched to a gene: 4. Germline lookup yields CDR1 LGHNA and CDR2 YSLEER. This chain's CDR3 is CASSQDREGPGELFF. CDR3 in DNA: TGCGCCAGCAGCCAAGATAGGGAGGGACCCGGGGAGCTGTTTTTT.

This clone was recorded once. V usage is TRBV19 and J usage is TRBJ2-5, with 14 bases fitting TRBD2. The CDR3 is 16 amino acids. Germline CDR1 reads LNHDA; CDR2 reads SQIVND (reference sequence). V shed 3 bases and J 5 bases; nucleotides not matched to a gene: 5. CDR3 coding DNA: TGTGCCAGTAGTATCGGGGGACTAGCGGGAGAGGAGACCCAGTACTTC. Protein: CASSIGGLAGEETQYF.

V and J are TRBV7-3 and TRBJ2-5; D might be TRBD1 (6 bases). This CDR3 is 14 amino acids long. From germline, CDR1 is SGHTA and CDR2 FQGTGA. V lost 5 bases to trimming and J lost 2 bases, with 12 bases between them. CDR3 DNA: TGTGCCAGCAGCACAAAACAGGGACAAGAGACCCAGTACTTC. Its protein product is CASSTKQGQETQYF.

The rearrangement uses TRBV5-4 and TRBJ2-7; TRBD1 is a possible D gene (5 bases). This CDR3 has 13 residues. The germline V and J ends were trimmed by 0 bases and 2 bases, with 6 bases remaining between them. Germline V gene data show CDR1 as SGHNT and CDR2 as YYREEE (reference sequence). This chain's CDR3 is CASSLAGPYEQYF. The CDR3 DNA reads TGTGCCAGCAGCTTGGCAGGGCCCTACGAGCAGTACTTC.

This clone was picked up one time. This chain uses TRBV20-1 with TRBJ1-2; TRBD1 might be the D (5 bases). The CDR3 covers 15 residues. Between the trimmed V and J ends, which lost 3 bases and 4 bases, there was a span of 18 bases. The germline CDR1 and CDR2 sequences are DFQATT and SNEGSKA (reference sequence). CDR3 nucleotides: TGCAGTGCTAGTGGCAGGGAAGGATATGGCTATGGCTACACCTTC. This gives the protein CSASGREGYGYGYTF.

The chain couples TRBV18 to TRBJ1-5, with 9 bases matching TRBD1. The CDR3 sequence is 18 residues long. With V trimmed by 4 bases and J by 0 bases, 10 bases remained unmatched. Germline values: CDR1 KGHSH, CDR2 LQKENI. The CDR3 here is CASSQDRGLLNSNQPQHF. The DNA of the CDR3 is TGTGCCAGCTCACAGGACAGGGGCCTACTAAATAGCAATCAGCCCCAGCATTTT.

V usage is TRBV15 and J usage is TRBJ2-1, with D perhaps matching TRBD2 (7 bases). Germline CDR1 and CDR2: LNHNV and YYDKDF (reference sequence). V was cut by 3 bases and J by 8 bases, with 17 bases left in between. This CDR3 has 15 amino acids. CDR3 nucleotide sequence: TGTGCCACCAGCAGGCTTGAGGCGGGGGCCCATGAGCAGTTCTTC. It encodes CATSRLEAGAHEQFF.

This chain uses TRBV4-3 with TRBJ1-2, with D hard to call. This CDR3 contains 13 residues. The germline CDR1 and CDR2 sequences are LGHNA and YSLEER. V was trimmed by 0 bases and J by 2 bases, leaving 4 bases between them. The CDR3 is CASSQDRNYGYTF. In nucleotides, the CDR3 is TGCGCCAGCAGCCAAGACAGGAACTATGGCTACACCTTC.

This clone was detected only once. V and J are TRBV10-1 and TRBJ1-3, with 7 bases identical to TRBD1. The germline V gene has CDR1 WNHNN and CDR2 SYGVQD (reference sequence). The J segment lost 0 bases and the V segment lost 5 bases, leaving 10 bases of the junction unmatched. The CDR3 is 17 residues long. This CDR3 reads CASSPLGGPSSGNTIYF. The CDR3 DNA reads as TGCGCCAGCAGTCCCTTAGGGGGCCCGAGCTCTGGAAACACCATATATTTT.

This chain joins TRBV5-1 and TRBJ2-7, with TRBD1 matching 8 bases. The CDR3 is 16 residues long. The V gene end was trimmed by 0 bases and the J gene end by 5 bases; junction bases not matched to a gene: 10. The germline CDR1 and CDR2 sequences are SGHRS and YFSETQ. CDR3 protein: CASSLANGQGPHEQYF. Written as DNA, the CDR3 is TGCGCCAGCAGCTTGGCCAACGGACAGGGCCCCCACGAGCAGTACTTC.

J is TRBJ1-2 and V is TRBV3-1 (or the pseudogene TRBV3-2); D is unclear. The ends were cut back, 0 bases at V and 4 bases at J, with 6 bases in the middle. Germline V gene sequence: CDR1 LGHDT, CDR2 YNNKEL (reference sequence). CDR3 length equals 13 residues. The CDR3 here is CASSQDLAYGYTF. In DNA, the CDR3 is TGTGCCAGCAGCCAAGATTTAGCCTATGGCTACACCTTC.

This clone was detected once. The rearrangement uses TRBV19 and TRBJ2-3; 8 bases map to TRBD1. Trimming cost V 5 bases and J 0 bases; bases outside gene matches: 16. The CDR3 is made up of 19 amino acids. Per the germline V gene, CDR1 is LNHDA and CDR2 is SQIVND (reference sequence). The chain's CDR3 is CASSPRTGFGGSSTDTQYF. For the CDR3, the DNA is TGTGCCAGTAGTCCGAGGACAGGGTTCGGCGGCTCTAGCACAGATACGCAGTATTTT.

A single count supports this clone. The chain couples TRBV11-3 to TRBJ1-3, with TRBD1 as a possible D gene (6 bases). Trimming shortened V by 4 bases and J by 2 bases, and 18 bases separated the two germline ends. The CDR3 is 17 residues long. Germline V gene lookup returns CDR1 SGHNT and CDR2 YENEEA. The CDR3 DNA reads as TGTGCCAGCAGCTCGACGGGGCTGGGGGCCCCTGGAAACACCATATATTTT. Its translation is CASSSTGLGAPGNTIYF. The variable domain in full, with the rest retrieved from reference TRBV11-3 and TRBJ1-3, is EAGVVQSPRYKIIEKKQPVAFWCNPISGHNTLYWYLQNLGQGPELLIRYENEEAVDDSQLPKDRFSAERLKGVDSTLKIQPAELGDSAVYLCASSSTGLGAPGNTIYFGEGSWLTVV.

The chain uses TRBV18 and TRBJ1-5, with TRBD1 matching 10 bases. The J segment lost 5 bases and the V segment lost 5 bases, leaving 0 bases of the junction unmatched. The CDR3 length is 13 residues. CDR1 and CDR2 (germline): KGHSH, LQKENI. The CDR3 loop is CASSGTGDQPQHF. The CDR3 DNA reads as TGTGCCAGCTCAGGGACAGGGGATCAGCCCCAGCATTTT.

This chain connects TRBV2 to TRBJ1-6; 8 nucleotides align to TRBD1. Germline V CDR1 and CDR2: SNHLY, FYNNEI. The CDR3 spans 16 residues. The V gene end was trimmed by 6 bases and the J gene end by 5 bases; junction bases not matched to a gene: 9. The CDR3 DNA sequence: TGTGCCAGCAGCCCTCAGGGGGCTTTGAATAATTCACCCCTCCACTTT. It encodes CASSPQGALNNSPLHF.

This clone was seen just once. V and J are TRBV27 and TRBJ1-2; maybe TRBD1 (5 bases). CDR3 length: 14 residues. Germline V gives CDR1 MNHEY, CDR2 SMNVEV (reference sequence). Deletions cut 3 bases from V and 4 bases from J, with 12 bases between. The CDR3 sequence: CASSFNLGGYGYTF. For the CDR3, the DNA is TGTGCCAGCAGTTTCAATCTCGGGGGCTATGGCTACACCTTC.

This chain joins TRBV10-3 and TRBJ2-5, with TRBD2 matching 7 bases. Germline V gene data show CDR1 as ENHRY and CDR2 as SYGVKD. CDR3 length: 18 amino acids. V shed 2 bases and J 1 base; nucleotides not matched to a gene: 13. Here the CDR3 reads CAISEPALAGEAQETQYF. CDR3 DNA sequence: TGTGCCATCAGTGAGCCAGCCTTGGCGGGAGAAGCCCAAGAGACCCAGTACTTC.

The chain carries TRBV6-5 and TRBJ1-5; TRBD1 is a possible D gene (6 bases). CDR1 is MNHEY and CDR2 is SVGAGI in the germline V gene. Trimming shortened V by 0 bases and J by 6 bases, and 12 bases separated the two germline ends. CDR3 size: 15 residues. This chain's CDR3 is CASSYSRGAGQPQHF. Written as DNA, the CDR3 is TGTGCCAGCAGTTACTCGCGGGGGGCCGGTCAGCCCCAGCATTTT.

This chain joins TRBV9 and TRBJ2-1; TRBD2 matches 7 bases. The germline gives CDR1 SGDLS, CDR2 YYNGEE. The V gene end was trimmed by 4 bases and the J gene end by 6 bases; junction bases not matched to a gene: 16. CDR3 length equals 17 residues. The CDR3 here is CASSPRGDYQLPNEQFF. CDR3 coding DNA: TGTGCCAGCAGCCCTAGAGGGGACTACCAACTTCCCAATGAGCAGTTCTTC.

On this clone itself: Other DNA sequences in this specimen translate into the identical CDR3. The chain uses TRBV19 and TRBJ1-1, with D possibly matching TRBD1 (5 bases). The CDR3 spans 13 residues. Trimming removed 3 bases at V and 3 bases at J, with 8 bases between. CDR1 and CDR2 (germline): LNHDA, SQIVND (reference sequence). CDR3 bases: TGTGCCAGTAGTATTGGCAGGGACACTGAAGCTTTCTTT. This sequence encodes CASSIGRDTEAFF. Supplemented by reference TRBV19 and TRBJ1-1, the full variable domain reads DGGITQSPKYLFRKEGQNVTLSCEQNLNHDAMYWYRQDPGQGLRLIYYSQIVNDFQKGDIAEGYSVSREKKESFPLTVTSAQKNPTAFYLCASSIGRDTEAFFGQGTRLTVV.